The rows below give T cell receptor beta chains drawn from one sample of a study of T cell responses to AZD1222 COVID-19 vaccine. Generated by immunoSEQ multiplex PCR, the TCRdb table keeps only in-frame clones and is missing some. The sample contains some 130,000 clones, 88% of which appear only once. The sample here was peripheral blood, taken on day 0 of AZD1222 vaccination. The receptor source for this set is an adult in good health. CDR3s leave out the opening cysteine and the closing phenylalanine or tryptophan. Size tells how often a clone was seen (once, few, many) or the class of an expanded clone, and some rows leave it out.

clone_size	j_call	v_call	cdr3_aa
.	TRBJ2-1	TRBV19	ASSTLRTSHNEQF
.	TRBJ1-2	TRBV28	AEGQLFDYGYT
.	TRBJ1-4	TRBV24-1	ATSKRAGEKLF
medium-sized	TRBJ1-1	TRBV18	ASSRGQETLEAF
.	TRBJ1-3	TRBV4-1	ASSHEAATIY
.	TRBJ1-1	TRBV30	AWGSRQGEAF
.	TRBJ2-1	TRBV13	ASSLFGLAGNEQF
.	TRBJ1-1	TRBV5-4	ASSSGGSNTEAF
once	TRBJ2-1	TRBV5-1	ASSLDGPPGEQF
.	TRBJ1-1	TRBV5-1	ASSFPDGTAPEAF
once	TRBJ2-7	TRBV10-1	ASSEKRKNFSGHFYEQY
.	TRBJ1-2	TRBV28	ASSQGYGYT
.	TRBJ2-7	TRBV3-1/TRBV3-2	ASSLLSGGHEQY
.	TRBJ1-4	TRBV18	ASSPQGQGEKLF
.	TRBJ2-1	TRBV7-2	ASRTGGTSGRRQF
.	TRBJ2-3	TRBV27	ASSLRRGKTDTQY
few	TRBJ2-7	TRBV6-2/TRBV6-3	ASSPQGLAGEQY
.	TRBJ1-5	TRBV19	ASSTRNSGTGGSNQPQH
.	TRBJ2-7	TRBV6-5	ASSYSQGGYEQY
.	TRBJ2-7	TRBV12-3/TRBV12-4	ASSLVLGQEQY
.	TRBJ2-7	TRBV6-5	ASSYVPGGPGEQY
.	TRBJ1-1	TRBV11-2	ASSLGWGADTEAF
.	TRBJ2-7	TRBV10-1	ASSEKNRLAGGSEQY
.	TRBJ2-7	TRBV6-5	ASSLQGYEQY
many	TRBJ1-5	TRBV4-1	ASSQESGRVRQPQH
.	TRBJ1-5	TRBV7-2	ASSPGTGELYSNQPQH
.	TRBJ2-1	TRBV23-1	ASRRGRHNEQF
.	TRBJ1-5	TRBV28	ASSLGGGAGQPQH
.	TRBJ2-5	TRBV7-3	ASSAQGGAGGLKTQY
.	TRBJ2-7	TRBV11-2	ASSSTGRMPYEQY
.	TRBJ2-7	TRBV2	ASTEVGTSYEQY
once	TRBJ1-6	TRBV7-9	ASSSQGSSPLH
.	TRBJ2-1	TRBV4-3	ASSQQLKTSGWINEQF
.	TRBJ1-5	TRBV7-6	ASSFGVREYQPQH
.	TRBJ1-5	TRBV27	ASSVSGQGNQPQH
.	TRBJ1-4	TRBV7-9	ASSTLVDRGSEKLF
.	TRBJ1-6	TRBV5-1	ASSSAQNSPLH
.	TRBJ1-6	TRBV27	ASSLSAGNSPLH
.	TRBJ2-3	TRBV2	ASSGTSRADTQY
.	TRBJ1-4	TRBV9	ASSVAGTNEKLF
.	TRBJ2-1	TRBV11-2	ASSLVALAGDEQF
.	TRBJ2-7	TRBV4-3	ASSQDRAYEQY
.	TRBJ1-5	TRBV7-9	ASSPPGDRNQPQH
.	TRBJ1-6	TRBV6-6	ASVRGRNNSPLH
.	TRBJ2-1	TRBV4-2	ASSQDFSYNEQF
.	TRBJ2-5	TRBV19	ASSTGQGASQETQY
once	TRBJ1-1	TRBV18	ASSPDGFGSDTEAF